This T cell receptor beta chain was found in a study of T cell repertoires in cytomegalovirus infection. TCRdb processed the reads anew with MiXCR; each CDR3 protein has one entry. The table lists about 220,000 distinct CDR3 sequences, around 40% of them singletons. Comments on this clonotype: Its specificity is unknown.

Overall study findings and caveats: Predominance within the ex vivo response was attributable to HLA-C-restricted CMV-specific TCR beta clonotypes.

Germline V lookup: CDR1 SEHNR, CDR2 FQNEAQ (reference sequence). The CDR3 spans 14 residues. Trimming cost V 11 bases and J 2 bases; bases outside gene matches: 8. Here the sequenced sample was CD8+ T cells from cultured PBMCs, taken from culture after CMV antigen stimulation. The chain carries TRBV7-9 and TRBJ2-3, with 9 bases that match TRBD1. This receptor was obtained from a human donor in good health (CMV status not recorded). Some clones in this sample may be carry-over from other donors' samples. The CDR3 is CAGLGQGYTDTQYF. CDR3 DNA: TGTGCCGGATTGGGACAGGGATACACAGATACGCAGTATTTT.